The source of this T cell receptor beta chain is a study of cytomegalovirus exposure and HLA in healthy donors. Looking at the study overall: Unique TCRs from HLA-typed donors, 65 million to 85 million of them, were held in an early data release. About 84% of 398 genotyped donors fell in the Caucasian-associated ancestry cluster.

Looked up from germline, CDR1 is LNHDA and CDR2 is SQIVND (reference sequence). The V gene lost 3 bases and the J gene lost 5 bases, with 19 bases spanning the gap. This CDR3 spans 16 amino acids. Both 60 Vbeta primers and 13 Jbeta primers went into the PCR. Some clones are missing from TCRdb's copy, which holds only in-frame ones; the method was immunoSEQ multiplex PCR. Of about 73,000 clones listed, roughly 82% were seen once; the top ten hold over 10%. The chain employs TRBV19 and TRBJ1-2; tentative D call: TRBD1 (5 bases). The clonotype originates from a man between 70 and 80 years old in good health and CMV-seronegative. The specimen sequenced was PBMCs. The CDR3 region is CASSISSGRVEYGYTF. CDR3 coding DNA: TGTGCCAGTAGTATTAGTTCTGGCAGGGTGGAATATGGCTACACCTTC.